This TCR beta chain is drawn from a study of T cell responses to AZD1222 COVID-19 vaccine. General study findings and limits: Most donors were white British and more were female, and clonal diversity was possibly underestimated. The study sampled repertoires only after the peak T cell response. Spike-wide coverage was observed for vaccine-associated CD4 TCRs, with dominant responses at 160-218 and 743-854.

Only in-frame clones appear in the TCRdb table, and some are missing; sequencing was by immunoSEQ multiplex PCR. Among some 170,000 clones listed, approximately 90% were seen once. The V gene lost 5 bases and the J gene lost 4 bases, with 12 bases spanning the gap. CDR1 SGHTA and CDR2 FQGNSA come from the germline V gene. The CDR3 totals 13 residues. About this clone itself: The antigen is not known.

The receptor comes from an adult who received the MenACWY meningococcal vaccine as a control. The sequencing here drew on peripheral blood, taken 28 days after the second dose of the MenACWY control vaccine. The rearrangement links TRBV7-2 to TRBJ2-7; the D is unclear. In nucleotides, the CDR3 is TGTGCCAGCAGCCCAGAGGATGGGTACGAGCAGTACTTC. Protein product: CASSPEDGYEQYF.